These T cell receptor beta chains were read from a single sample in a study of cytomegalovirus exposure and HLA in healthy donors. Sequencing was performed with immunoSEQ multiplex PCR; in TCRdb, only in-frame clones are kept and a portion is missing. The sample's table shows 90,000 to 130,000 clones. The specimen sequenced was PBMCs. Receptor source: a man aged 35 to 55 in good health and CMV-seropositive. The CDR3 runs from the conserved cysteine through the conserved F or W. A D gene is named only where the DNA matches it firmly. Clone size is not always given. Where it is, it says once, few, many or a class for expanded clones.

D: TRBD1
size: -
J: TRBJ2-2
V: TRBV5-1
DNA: TGCGCCAGCAGCTTGGAGGGACAGGGGATAGCCGGGGAGCTGTTTTTT
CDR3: CASSLEGQGIAGELFF

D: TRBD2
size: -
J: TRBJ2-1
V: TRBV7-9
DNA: TGTGCCAGCAGCTTGGGGACCTTGACTAGCGGGAGGGCCGGGGAGCAGTTCTTC
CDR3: CASSLGTLTSGRAGEQFF

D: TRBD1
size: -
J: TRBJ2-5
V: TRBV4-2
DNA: TGTGCCAGCAGCCAAGAACCTTGGACAGGGAGTTCGGAGACCCAGTACTTC
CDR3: CASSQEPWTGSSETQYF

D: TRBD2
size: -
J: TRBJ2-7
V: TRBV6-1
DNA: TGTGCCAGCAATCCTTCCGGGACTAGCGGCTACGAGCAGTACTTC
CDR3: CASNPSGTSGYEQYF

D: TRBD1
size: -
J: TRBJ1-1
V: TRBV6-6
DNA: TGTGCCAGCAGTGGACAGGGGTTCACTGAAGCTTTCTTT
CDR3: CASSGQGFTEAFF

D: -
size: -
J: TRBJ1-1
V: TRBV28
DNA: TGTGCCAGCAGTTTATCGGTAGCGGGCACTGAAGCTTTCTTT
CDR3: CASSLSVAGTEAFF

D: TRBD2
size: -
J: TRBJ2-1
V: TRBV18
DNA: TGTGCCAGCTCACCACCGAGTCTAGCGGGCGGAAATGAGCAGTTCTTC
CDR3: CASSPPSLAGGNEQFF

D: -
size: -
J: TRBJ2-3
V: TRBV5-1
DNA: TGCGCCAGCACCCCTTCGTTAGCACGCACAGATACGCAGTATTTT
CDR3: CASTPSLARTDTQYF

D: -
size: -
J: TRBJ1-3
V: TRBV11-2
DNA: TGTGCCAGCAGCTTAGACCGGCCAGGTTGGGGAAACACCATATATTTT
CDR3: CASSLDRPGWGNTIYF

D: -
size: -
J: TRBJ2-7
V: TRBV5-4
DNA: TGTGCCAGCAGCTCCCTCGGGAACGAGCAGTACTTC
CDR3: CASSSLGNEQYF

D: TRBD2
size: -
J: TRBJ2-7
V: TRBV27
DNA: TGTGCCAGCAGTCCCGAGCGGGAGGGCCACTACGAGCAGTACTTC
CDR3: CASSPEREGHYEQYF

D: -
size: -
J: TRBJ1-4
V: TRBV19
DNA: TGTGCCAGTAGCATCCGAGGGGGAGAAAAACTGTTTTTT
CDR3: CASSIRGGEKLFF

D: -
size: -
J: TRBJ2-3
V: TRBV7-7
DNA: TGTGCTAGCAGCTTAGGGGAGGCTAGCACAGATACGCAGTATTTT
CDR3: CASSLGEASTDTQYF

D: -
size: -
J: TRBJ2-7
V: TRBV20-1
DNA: TGCAGTGTCAGCGTCGCCTACGAGCAGTACTTC
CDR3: CSVSVAYEQYF

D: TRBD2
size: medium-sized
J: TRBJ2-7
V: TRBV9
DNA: TGTGCCAGCAGCGTAGAGACTAGCCCCCACGAGCAGTACTTC
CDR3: CASSVETSPHEQYF

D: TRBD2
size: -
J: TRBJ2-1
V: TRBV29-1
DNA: TGCAGCGTTGGGTCTGGCGGGAGGACGTATGAGCAGTTCTTC
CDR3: CSVGSGGRTYEQFF

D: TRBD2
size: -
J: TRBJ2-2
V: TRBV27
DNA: TGTGCCAGCAAACTAGCGCAGAACACCGGGGAGCTGTTTTTT
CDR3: CASKLAQNTGELFF

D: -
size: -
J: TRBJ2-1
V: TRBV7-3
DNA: TGTGCCAGCAGCTCTTATATCGGGGAGCAGTTCTTC
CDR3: CASSSYIGEQFF

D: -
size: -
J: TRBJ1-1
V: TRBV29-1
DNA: TGCAGCGTTGATCGGGGTGGGAACACTGAAGCTTTCTTT
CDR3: CSVDRGGNTEAFF

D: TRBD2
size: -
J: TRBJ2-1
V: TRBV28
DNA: TGTGCCAGCAGTCCCCTCCTAGCGGGAGTGGGAAATGAGCAGTTCTTC
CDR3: CASSPLLAGVGNEQFF

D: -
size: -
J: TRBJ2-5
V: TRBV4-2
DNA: TGTGCCAGCAGCCAAGATGCAGGGTTGGAGACCCAGTACTTC
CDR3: CASSQDAGLETQYF

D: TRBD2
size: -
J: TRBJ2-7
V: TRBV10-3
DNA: TGTGCCATCAGTGAGCGACTAGCGGGTCCGGCTTACGAGCAGTACTTC
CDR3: CAISERLAGPAYEQYF

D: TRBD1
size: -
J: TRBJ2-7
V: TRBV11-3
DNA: TGTGCCAGCAGCTTAGGGCGGGGACAGGGCGACGAGCAGTACTTC
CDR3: CASSLGRGQGDEQYF

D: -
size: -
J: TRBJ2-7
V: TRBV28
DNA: TGTGCCAGCAGTTTAGTAAGAGGGAGCTACTACGAGCAGTACTTC
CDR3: CASSLVRGSYYEQYF

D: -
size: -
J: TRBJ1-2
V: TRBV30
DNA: TGTGCCTGGAGTCCCTCAGTGGGCGCTGGCTACACCTTC
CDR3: CAWSPSVGAGYTF

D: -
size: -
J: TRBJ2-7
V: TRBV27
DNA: TGTGCCAGCAGTTTATTGACTAGAAGCGAGCAGTACTTC
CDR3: CASSLLTRSEQYF

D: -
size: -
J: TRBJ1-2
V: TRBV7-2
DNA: TGTGCCAGCAGCGCGCAGGAGGTCTCTGGCTACACCTTC
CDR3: CASSAQEVSGYTF

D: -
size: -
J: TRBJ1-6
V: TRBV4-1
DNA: TGCGCCAGCAGCCAAGTCGACAGAAGTAATTCACCCCTCCACTTT
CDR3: CASSQVDRSNSPLHF

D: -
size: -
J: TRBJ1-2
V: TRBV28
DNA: TGTGCCAGCAGTCCGGGGGCTAACTATGGCTACACCTTC
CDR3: CASSPGANYGYTF

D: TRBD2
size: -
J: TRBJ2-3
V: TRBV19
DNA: TGTGCCAGTAGTATCTCCGGGAGGGCCGGCACAGATACGCAGTATTTT
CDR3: CASSISGRAGTDTQYF

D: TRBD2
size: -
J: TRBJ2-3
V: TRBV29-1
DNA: TGCAGCGTCCCGGGACTAGCGGGGAGCACAGATACGCAGTATTTT
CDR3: CSVPGLAGSTDTQYF

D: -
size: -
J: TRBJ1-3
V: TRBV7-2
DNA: TGTGCCAGCAGCCTAGGGACATCCGGAAACACCATATATTTT
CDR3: CASSLGTSGNTIYF

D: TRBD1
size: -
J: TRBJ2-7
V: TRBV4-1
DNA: TGCGCCAGCAGCCAAGCGACAGGGGGCATCGTCTACGAGCAGTACTTC
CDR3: CASSQATGGIVYEQYF

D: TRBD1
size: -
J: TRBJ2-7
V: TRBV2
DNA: TGTGCCAGCAGTGACGACAGGGTTATCTACGAGCAGTACTTC
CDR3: CASSDDRVIYEQYF

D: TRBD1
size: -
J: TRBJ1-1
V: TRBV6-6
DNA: TGTGCCAGCAGTTCCTCACAGGGGGGTATGAGTGAAGCGTTCTTT
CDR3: CASSSSQGGMSEAFF

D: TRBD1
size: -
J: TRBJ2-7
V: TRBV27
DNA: TGTGCCAGCAGTTTCCGGACAGGGGGCCCCTACGAGCAGTACTTC
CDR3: CASSFRTGGPYEQYF

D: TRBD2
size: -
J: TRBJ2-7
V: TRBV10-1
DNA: TGCGCCAGCAGTGAGCCCGGGAGGGCCTACGAGCAGTACTTC
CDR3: CASSEPGRAYEQYF

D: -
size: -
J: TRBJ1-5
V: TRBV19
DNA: TGTGCCAGTACCCCGGGGAGGGGGAGCAATCAGCCCCAGCATTTT
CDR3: CASTPGRGSNQPQHF

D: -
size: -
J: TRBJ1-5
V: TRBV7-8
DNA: TGTGCCAGCAGCCGTGGCGGGGGCCGAGGGATTGGCAATCAGCCCCAGCATTTT
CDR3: CASSRGGGRGIGNQPQHF

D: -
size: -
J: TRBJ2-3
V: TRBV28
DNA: TGTGCCAGCAGTTTATTCTCCCGAGATACGCAGTATTTT
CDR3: CASSLFSRDTQYF

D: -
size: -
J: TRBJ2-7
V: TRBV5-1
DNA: TGCGCCAGCGGCCCCCGGCGGGAGCAGTACTTC
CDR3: CASGPRREQYF

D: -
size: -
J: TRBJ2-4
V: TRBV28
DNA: TGTGCCAGCACCCCCTCGGGACTCCTTACAAACATTCAGTACTTC
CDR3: CASTPSGLLTNIQYF

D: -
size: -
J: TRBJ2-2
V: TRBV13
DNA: TGTGCCAGCAGACACAGGGACACCGGGGAGCTGTTTTTT
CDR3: CASRHRDTGELFF

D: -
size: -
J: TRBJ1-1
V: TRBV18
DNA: TGTGCCAGCTCACCGCAAGGGGTGAACACTGAAGCTTTCTTT
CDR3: CASSPQGVNTEAFF

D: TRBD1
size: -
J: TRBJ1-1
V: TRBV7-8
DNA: TGTGCCAGCAGGAGGGACAGGGGGACTGAAGCTTTCTTT
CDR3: CASRRDRGTEAFF